The 19 T cell receptor beta chains below come from one sample, sequenced in a study of a mutant IDH1 vaccine in newly diagnosed glioma. The time point here: week 35, safety follow-up. The content of each vaccine dose was 300 ug of mutant IDH1 20-mer peptide, and topical imiquimod accompanied it. These receptors' targets are unknown. Data came from immunoSEQ multiplex PCR; TCRdb stores just in-frame clones and leaves some out. The data hold 25,000 to 40,000 clones, with approximately 77% observed a single time. The sequencing used PBMCs, collected from a glioma patient whose treatment included an IDH1 peptide vaccine. The source is a man aged 25 to 40 with glioma.

The chain carries TRBV5-6 and TRBJ2-7, with TRBD1 matching 7 bases. Looked up from germline, CDR1 is SGHDT and CDR2 is YYEEEE. This CDR3 comprises 14 residues. Losses at the gene ends were 3 bases for V and 4 bases for J; bases not matched to a gene: 7. Here the CDR3 DNA reads TGTGCCAGCAGCTCAGGGGCAGGGGGTTACGAGCAGTACTTC. Amino acids: CASSSGAGGYEQYF.

This chain joins TRBV6-5 and TRBJ2-2, with TRBD2 identical over 7 bases. Germline-derived CDR1 and CDR2 are MNHEY and SVGAGI. The length of the CDR3 is 15 residues. V was pared by 4 bases and J by 5 bases, with 7 bases of the junction left unmatched. In nucleotides, the CDR3 is TGTGCCAGCAGTTGGGGAGCGGGGTTGACCGGGGAGCTGTTTTTT. It yields the protein CASSWGAGLTGELFF.

A remark on this clone: Within the sample, other DNA sequences also encode this same CDR3. V gene TRBV5-1 combines with J gene TRBJ1-1; D unresolved. The V gene's germline CDR1 is SGHRS and CDR2 YFSETQ. V was clipped by 0 bases and J by 1 base, with 4 bases between them. The CDR3 runs to 13 residues. This CDR3 is CASSLAPNTEAFF. The CDR3, as DNA: TGCGCCAGCAGCTTGGCCCCGAACACTGAAGCTTTCTTT.

This clone was seen a single time. This chain uses TRBV6-5 with TRBJ1-3; TRBD1 matches at 7 bases. The CDR3 consists of 16 residues. Per germline, CDR1 MNHEY and CDR2 SVGAGI. After removal of 0 bases from V and 0 bases from J, the junction contained 2 bases not matched to a gene. The CDR3 nucleotides are TGTGCCAGCAGTTACTCGGCAGGGGGCTCTGGAAACACCATATATTTT. Its protein is CASSYSAGGSGNTIYF.

The chain couples TRBV5-8 to TRBJ1-1; D call uncertain. The V end was cut by 3 bases, the J end by 2 bases, with 17 bases between. The germline CDR1 and CDR2 sequences are SGHTS and YDEGEE. The CDR3 contains 16 residues. The chain's CDR3 is CASSSTALQHNTEAFF. CDR3 sequence (DNA): TGTGCCAGCAGCTCCACGGCGTTACAGCATAACACTGAAGCTTTCTTT.

V gene TRBV5-1 combines with J gene TRBJ2-7, with 9 bases fitting TRBD1. With 0 bases clipped from V and 6 bases from J, the junction kept 7 bases outside the gene matches. This CDR3 comprises 15 residues. Germline values: CDR1 SGHRS, CDR2 YFSETQ. The CDR3 DNA follows: TGCGCCAGCAGCTTGGACGGGACAGGGAAAGGCGAGCAGTACTTC. Translating gives CASSLDGTGKGEQYF.

The chain recombines TRBV5-1 with TRBJ2-1; 7 bases map to TRBD2. J was trimmed by 4 bases and V by 0 bases; bases with no gene match: 7. Germline V gene data show CDR1 as SGHRS and CDR2 as YFSETQ. This CDR3 spans 16 amino acids. DNA for the CDR3: TGCGCCAGCAGCTTGGCCAGTAGCGGGCAATACAATGAGCAGTTCTTC. This gives the protein CASSLASSGQYNEQFF.

V is TRBV5-1 and J is TRBJ1-5; TRBD1 might be the D (6 bases). Germline lookup yields CDR1 SGHRS and CDR2 YFSETQ. CDR3 length: 15 residues. Trimming removed 0 bases from V and 4 bases from J, with 11 bases in between. The CDR3 coding sequence is TGCGCCAGCAGCTTGGCCGGGCAGGGGAATCAGCCCCAGCATTTT. This gives the protein CASSLAGQGNQPQHF.

This clone has more than one count but fewer than ten. J is TRBJ1-5 and V is TRBV27; D may be TRBD1 (5 bases). V lost 3 bases to trimming and J lost 5 bases, with 14 bases between them. The CDR3 has 15 residues. The germline CDR1 and CDR2 sequences are MNHEY and SMNVEV (reference sequence). CDR3 amino acids: CASSFGWGGDQPQHF. The CDR3 region has the DNA TGTGCCAGCAGTTTTGGGTGGGGAGGGGATCAGCCCCAGCATTTT.

The gene calls are TRBV10-1 and TRBJ2-7; TRBD1 aligns across 7 bases. The CDR3 consists of 14 residues. V gave up 2 bases and J gave up 4 bases; unmatched junction bases: 5. Per germline, CDR1 WNHNN and CDR2 SYGVQD (reference sequence). CDR3 coding DNA: TGCGCCAGCAGTGAGACAGGGGAAGCATACGAGCAGTACTTC. This gives the protein CASSETGEAYEQYF.

This clone was detected only once. The gene calls are TRBV11-2 and TRBJ2-2; TRBD1 might be the D (5 bases). In germline, CDR1 is SGHAT, CDR2 FQNNGV. The CDR3 covers 19 residues. Trimming removed 4 bases at V and 0 bases at J, with 21 bases between. For the CDR3, the DNA is TGTGCCAGCAGCTCCTTTTTCAAACAGGTTCCCGCGAACACCGGGGAGCTGTTTTTT. It is translated as CASSSFFKQVPANTGELFF.

This clone was counted between two and nine times. V gene TRBV30 combines with J gene TRBJ1-5; D may be TRBD1 (5 bases). With 1 base removed from V and 1 base from J, the gap between germline ends came to 14 bases. Germline V gene lookup returns CDR1 GTSNPN and CDR2 SVGIG (reference sequence). The length of the CDR3 is 16 residues. As DNA, the CDR3 is TGTGCCTGGAGTGATTGGGACGGCGGGAGCAATCAGCCCCAGCATTTT. Translation: CAWSDWDGGSNQPQHF.

There are a few counts of this clone. This chain links TRBV29-1 with TRBJ1-4; no clear D. Trimming pared 5 bases from V and 6 bases from J, leaving 13 bases between. The CDR3 is made up of 13 amino acids. Per germline, CDR1 SQVTM and CDR2 ANQGSEA. CDR3 loop: CSVLGKRYEKLFF. CDR3 bases: TGCAGCGTTTTAGGGAAACGCTATGAAAAACTGTTTTTT.

This clone showed up just a few times. J is TRBJ1-5 and V is TRBV15; D is unclear. Germline loops: CDR1 LNHNV, CDR2 YYDKDF (reference sequence). Trimming shortened V by 2 bases and J by 5 bases, and 16 bases separated the two germline ends. This CDR3 contains 16 residues. CDR3 amino acids: CATSRRVTDFDQPQHF. CDR3 nucleotide sequence: TGTGCCACCAGCAGACGAGTAACGGATTTCGATCAGCCCCAGCATTTT.

The chain recombines TRBV7-6 with TRBJ1-2; D remains ambiguous. The CDR3 length is 12 residues. Germline loops: CDR1 SGHVS, CDR2 FNYEAQ. Trimming cost V 6 bases and J 3 bases, with 8 bases left between them. The CDR3 region has the DNA TGTGCCAGCAGTTCCACTTACTATGGCTACACCTTC. It specifies CASSSTYYGYTF.

The CDR3 here is CASFDQPQHF. In DNA form, the CDR3 reads TGCGCCAGCTTTGATCAGCCCCAGCATTTT. This chain connects TRBV5-1 to TRBJ1-5; D is undetermined. From germline, CDR1 is SGHRS and CDR2 YFSETQ. Trimming took off 7 bases at V and 5 bases at J, with 4 bases between the two ends. The CDR3 extends over 10 amino acids.

The chain has TRBV10-2 and TRBJ2-1, with 11 bases aligning to TRBD2. The CDR3 extends over 16 amino acids. Germline CDR1 and CDR2: WSHSY and SAAADI. Germline trimming cut 6 bases from V and 3 bases from J; bases unmatched to any gene: 7. Written as DNA, the CDR3 is TGCGCCAGCAGCCATACTAGCGGGAGAGTCTACAATGAGCAGTTCTTC. The encoded protein is CASSHTSGRVYNEQFF.

This chain's CDR3 is CASSVVGDNEQFF. DNA of the CDR3: TGTGCCAGCAGCGTAGTGGGGGACAATGAGCAGTTCTTC. The V gene is TRBV9, the J gene TRBJ2-1; TRBD1 or TRBD2 may be the D gene (5 bases each). This CDR3 has 13 amino acids. The V end lost 0 bases, the J end lost 5 bases, and 6 bases lay between the germline ends. The germline CDR1 and CDR2 sequences are SGDLS and YYNGEE.

The rearrangement links TRBV6-5 to TRBJ1-1; D is ambiguous. The germline V gene encodes CDR1 MNHEY and CDR2 SVGAGI. The CDR3 sequence is 15 residues long. V lost 2 bases and J 0 bases, leaving 10 bases between the germline ends. For the CDR3, the DNA is TGTGCCAGCAGTTACCGTGTACGGATGAACACTGAAGCTTTCTTT. Protein product: CASSYRVRMNTEAFF.